This TCR beta chain was observed in a study of monozygotic twins with inflammatory bowel disease. Of note for this clonotype: Antigen specificity is unknown.

TCRdb re-called the 5' RACE reads; every CDR3 protein appears as one record, without DNA. In total, the table holds more than 350,000 distinct CDR3 sequences. The CDR3 spans 12 residues. Germline CDR1 and CDR2: MDHEN and SYDVKM. Broader study findings: Especially with disease activity, IBD patients shared fewer clonotypes with others than healthy twins did.

The sequenced material came from blood. The sequence was collected from a human donor with ulcerative colitis or Crohn's disease, or a healthy co-twin of an affected twin (not recorded which). This rearrangement joins TRBV28 to TRBJ2-5; without DNA, the TCRdb call of TRBD2 cannot be checked. The CDR3 region is CASTSIQETQYF.